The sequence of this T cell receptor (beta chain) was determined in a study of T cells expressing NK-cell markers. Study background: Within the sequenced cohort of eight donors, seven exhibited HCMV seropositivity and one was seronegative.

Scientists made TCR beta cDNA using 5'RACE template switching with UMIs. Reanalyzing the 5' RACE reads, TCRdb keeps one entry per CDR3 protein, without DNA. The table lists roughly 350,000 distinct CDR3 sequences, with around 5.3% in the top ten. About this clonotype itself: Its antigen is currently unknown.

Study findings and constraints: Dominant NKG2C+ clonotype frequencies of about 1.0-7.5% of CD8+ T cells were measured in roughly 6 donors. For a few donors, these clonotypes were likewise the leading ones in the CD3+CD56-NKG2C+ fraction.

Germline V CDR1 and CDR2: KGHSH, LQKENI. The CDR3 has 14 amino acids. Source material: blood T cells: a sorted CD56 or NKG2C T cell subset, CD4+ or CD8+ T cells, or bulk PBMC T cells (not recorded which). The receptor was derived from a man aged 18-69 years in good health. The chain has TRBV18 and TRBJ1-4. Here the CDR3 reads CASSQRGTNEKLFF. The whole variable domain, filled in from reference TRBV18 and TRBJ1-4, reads NAGVMQNPRHLVRRRGQEARLRCSPMKGHSHVYWYRQLPEEGLKFMVYLQKENIIDESGMPKERFSAEFPKEGPSILRIQQVVRGDSAAYFCASSQRGTNEKLFFGSGTQLSVL.